Below, 20 T cell receptor beta chains from the same sample are listed, as sequenced in a study of cytomegalovirus exposure and HLA in healthy donors. PCR was performed using 60 Vbeta and 13 Jbeta primers. The data were produced by immunoSEQ multiplex PCR, yet TCRdb's version contains in-frame clones alone and is incomplete. The profile shows 150,000 to 200,000 clones, over 60% of them singletons. Sequenced input: PBMCs. These receptors were obtained from a man aged 45-60 years in good health and CMV-seropositive.

The chain links TRBV6-1 to TRBJ1-4; the D gene is possibly TRBD1 (5 bases). Germline loops: CDR1 MNHNS, CDR2 SASEGT. CDR3 length: 13 amino acids. The V and J ends lost 6 bases and 2 bases respectively, with 7 bases between them. The CDR3 sequence: CASRGLTNEKLFF. As DNA, the CDR3 is TGTGCCAGCAGGGGACTTACTAATGAAAAACTGTTTTTT.

This clone was seen only a few times. CDR3: CASSQGGGDKNIQYF. For the CDR3, the DNA is TGTGCCAGCAGCCAAGGGGGGGGCGATAAAAACATTCAGTACTTC. This chain uses TRBV4-2 with TRBJ2-4, with D possibly matching TRBD2 (7 bases). In germline, CDR1 is LGHNA, CDR2 YNFKEQ. The CDR3 has 15 amino acids. The V end was cut by 1 base, the J end by 4 bases, with 11 bases between.

The chain carries TRBV5-5 and TRBJ2-3; 15 positions agree with TRBD2. The CDR3 extends over 17 amino acids. V was pared by 4 bases and J by 3 bases, with 6 bases of the junction left unmatched. Germline loops: CDR1 SGHKS, CDR2 YYEKEE (reference sequence). CDR3 in amino acids: CASSLGLAGGKTDTQYF. The CDR3 bases are TGTGCCAGCAGCCTAGGACTAGCGGGGGGGAAGACAGATACGCAGTATTTT.

Remarks on this clone: The same CDR3 arises from other DNA sequences in this sample as well. V and J are TRBV7-2 and TRBJ2-7; tentatively, D is TRBD2 (7 bases). The V end lost 8 bases, the J end lost 0 bases, and 17 bases lay between the germline ends. The CDR3 runs to 15 residues. Germline V CDR1 and CDR2: SGHTA, FQGNSA. The CDR3 DNA reads as TGTGCCAGCTCCTTGGAGGGGGGGAGCTCCTACGAGCAGTACTTC. The encoded protein is CASSLEGGSSYEQYF.

CDR3 sequence: CASSLSVLAGSITDTQYF. CDR3 nucleotide sequence: TGCGCCAGCAGCTTGTCGGTCCTAGCGGGGTCCATCACAGATACGCAGTATTTT. The rearrangement joins TRBV5-1 to TRBJ2-3, with 9 bases that match TRBD2. With V trimmed by 1 base and J by 2 bases, 11 bases remained unmatched. There are 18 residues in the CDR3. Germline CDR1 SGHRS, CDR2 YFSETQ.

This clone was detected once. The V and J genes are TRBV6-1 and TRBJ1-2; D call uncertain. The ends were cut back, 3 bases at V and 2 bases at J, with 10 bases in the middle. In germline, CDR1 is MNHNS, CDR2 SASEGT. This CDR3 has 14 amino acids. The CDR3 here is CASSDRKENYGYTF. In DNA form, the CDR3 reads TGTGCCAGCAGTGACAGGAAAGAAAACTATGGCTACACCTTC.

The rearrangement uses TRBV11-2 and TRBJ1-1; D is unresolved. CDR1 is SGHAT and CDR2 is FQNNGV in the germline V gene. The CDR3 sequence is 14 residues long. Trimming shortened V by 2 bases and J by 0 bases, and 7 bases separated the two germline ends. The CDR3 region has the DNA TGTGCCAGCAGCTTAACAGATATGAACACTGAAGCTTTCTTT. Translated, it gives CASSLTDMNTEAFF.

The V and J genes are TRBV7-3 and TRBJ2-3; D not certain. This CDR3 is 12 amino acids long. The V end lost 4 bases, the J end lost 4 bases, and 6 bases lay between the germline ends. Germline CDR1 reads SGHTA; CDR2 reads FQGTGA. The CDR3 coding sequence is TGTGCCAGCAGCTCCTCGGCAGATACGCAGTATTTT. Protein product: CASSSSADTQYF.

This clone came up a few times. Other DNA sequences of this sample code for an identical CDR3. The genes are TRBV2 and TRBJ2-5; tentative D call: TRBD2 (5 bases). The CDR3 is 14 residues long. V was trimmed by 4 bases and J by 3 bases, leaving 12 bases between them. Germline CDR1 reads SNHLY; CDR2 reads FYNNEI. The CDR3 loop reads CASSGLDGEETQYF. The DNA of the CDR3 is TGTGCCAGCAGTGGTTTGGACGGGGAAGAGACCCAGTACTTC.

The table lists this clone with a count of one. This sequence joins TRBV11-2 and TRBJ1-6; TRBD1 aligns across 7 bases. Trimming cost V 5 bases and J 10 bases; bases outside gene matches: 8. The germline gives CDR1 SGHAT, CDR2 FQNNGV. The CDR3 spans 14 residues. CDR3 in amino acids: CASSPTGSQSPLHF. For the CDR3, the DNA is TGTGCCAGCAGCCCGACAGGGAGCCAATCACCCCTCCACTTT.

The chain links TRBV4-1 to TRBJ2-1, with TRBD2 matching 8 bases. Germline values: CDR1 MGHRA, CDR2 YSYEKL. The CDR3 extends over 17 amino acids. V was pared by 0 bases and J by 0 bases, with 4 bases of the junction left unmatched. The CDR3 loop is CASSQDPGGSSYNEQFF. In DNA form, the CDR3 reads TGCGCCAGCAGCCAAGATCCGGGGGGGAGCTCCTACAATGAGCAGTTCTTC.

This chain connects TRBV7-6 to TRBJ1-1; maybe TRBD1 (5 bases). Trimming took off 4 bases at V and 1 base at J, with 10 bases between the two ends. Germline V gene sequence: CDR1 SGHVS, CDR2 FNYEAQ. The CDR3 covers 14 residues. As DNA, the CDR3 is TGTGCCAGCAGCTCCGGACAAGGGAACACTGAAGCTTTCTTT. It specifies CASSSGQGNTEAFF.

The count of this clone is one. This sequence joins TRBV28 and TRBJ2-2; 11 bases align to TRBD2. Germline CDR1 is MDHEN and CDR2 is SYDVKM. The CDR3 sequence is 16 residues long. Trimming took 10 bases from V and 0 from J; bases not matched to a gene: 7. The CDR3 is CATRLAGPSNTGELFF. CDR3 nucleotide sequence: TGTGCCACCCGACTAGCGGGGCCATCGAACACCGGGGAGCTGTTTTTT.

The V gene is TRBV6-1, the J gene TRBJ1-1; 10 nucleotides align to TRBD1. Per the germline V gene, CDR1 is MNHNS and CDR2 is SASEGT. The CDR3 is made up of 15 amino acids. V shed 7 bases and J 1 base; nucleotides not matched to a gene: 6. CDR3 bases: TGTGCCAGCATCCCGGACAGGGGGAGGAACACTGAAGCTTTCTTT. The encoded protein is CASIPDRGRNTEAFF.

The V and J genes are TRBV6-1 and TRBJ1-2; D call uncertain. CDR1 and CDR2 (germline): MNHNS, SASEGT. The CDR3 runs to 15 residues. The V and J ends lost 2 bases and 1 base respectively, with 11 bases between them. CDR3 DNA sequence: TGTGCCAGCAGTGAACAATCGAGCTATAACTATGGCTACACCTTC. It translates to CASSEQSSYNYGYTF.

The chain combines TRBV5-1 with TRBJ1-4; perhaps TRBD1 as D (5 bases). V lost 5 bases to trimming and J lost 5 bases, with 19 bases between them. Germline V CDR1 and CDR2: SGHRS, YFSETQ. This CDR3 comprises 16 residues. CDR3 DNA: TGCGCCAGCAGACTCGCACCCGGGGGAGAGAATGAAAAACTGTTTTTT. Translating it yields CASRLAPGGENEKLFF.

The chain combines TRBV4-2 with TRBJ1-4; perhaps TRBD1 as D (6 bases). The V and J ends lost 0 bases and 6 bases respectively, with 11 bases between them. Germline V gives CDR1 LGHNA, CDR2 YNFKEQ. The CDR3 runs 15 residues. CDR3 region: CASSQETGPYEKLFF. Here the CDR3 DNA reads TGTGCCAGCAGCCAAGAGACAGGACCTTATGAAAAACTGTTTTTT.

The table lists this clone with a count of one. The V gene is TRBV21-1, the J gene TRBJ2-7; TRBD1 is taken as the D call from the table, unchecked against the DNA. TRBV21-1 is termed a pseudogene. CDR3 size: 16 residues. CDR3 in amino acids: CASSNRQIDRGGWQYF. CDR3 sequence (DNA): TGTGCCAGCAGCAATCGGCAGATTGACAGGGGGGGTTGGCAGTACTTC.

By share, this clone counts as medium-sized. The chain joins TRBV6-4 to TRBJ2-3; TRBD2 is a possible D gene (7 bases). This CDR3 region has 15 residues. V lost 0 bases to trimming and J lost 2 bases, with 9 bases between them. Germline CDR1 MRHNA, CDR2 SNTAGT. The CDR3 region is CASSDSGGATDTQYF. DNA for the CDR3: TGTGCCAGCAGTGACTCAGGGGGGGCCACAGATACGCAGTATTTT.

The chain combines TRBV2 with TRBJ2-7; maybe TRBD1 (6 bases). CDR1 and CDR2 (germline): SNHLY, FYNNEI. With 6 bases removed from V and 2 bases from J, the gap between germline ends came to 8 bases. CDR3 length: 12 residues. CDR3 DNA sequence: TGTGCCAGCAGGGGGGCAACCTACGAGCAGTACTTC. This translates into CASRGATYEQYF.